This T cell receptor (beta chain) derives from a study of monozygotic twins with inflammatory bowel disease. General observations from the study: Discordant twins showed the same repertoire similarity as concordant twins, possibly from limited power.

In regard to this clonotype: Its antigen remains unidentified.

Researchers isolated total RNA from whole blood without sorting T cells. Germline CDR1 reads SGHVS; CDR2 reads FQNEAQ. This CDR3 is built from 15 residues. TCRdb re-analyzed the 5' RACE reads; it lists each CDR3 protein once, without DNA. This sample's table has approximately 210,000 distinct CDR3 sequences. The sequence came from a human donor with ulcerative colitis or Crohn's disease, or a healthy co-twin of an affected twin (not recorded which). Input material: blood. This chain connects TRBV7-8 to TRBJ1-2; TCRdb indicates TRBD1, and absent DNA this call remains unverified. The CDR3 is CASSLTTGVGYGYTF.